These T cell receptor beta chains were read from a single sample in a study of shared clonotypes between healthy human individuals. Some clones are missing from TCRdb's copy, which holds only in-frame ones; the method was immunoSEQ multiplex PCR. The sample consists of 2 million to 2.5 million clones, over 85% of them appearing once. Source material: naive CD4+ T cells from PBMCs. The receptors were sampled from a man between 18 and 29 years old in good health. Some clones in this sample may be carry-over from other donors' samples. The CDR3 runs from the conserved cysteine through the conserved F or W. D genes are given only for firm matches. Rows give clone size only sometimes, using once, few, many, or a class for an expanded clone.

CDR3aa	CDR3nt	abundance	d_gene	v_gene	j_gene
CASSQGTRAFTDTQYF	TGCGCCAGCAGCCAAGGTACCAGGGCCTTCACAGATACGCAGTATTTT	-	-	TRBV4-1	TRBJ2-3
CASSPGLGRSSGSTDTQYF	TGTGCCAGCTCACCAGGACTGGGTCGGTCTAGCGGGAGCACAGATACGCAGTATTTT	once	TRBD2	TRBV18	TRBJ2-3
CASSPPSGGYNEQFF	TGTGCCAGCAGCCCTCCCTCAGGGGGCTACAATGAGCAGTTCTTC	-	TRBD1	TRBV14	TRBJ2-1
CSAQGSGEQYF	TGCAGTGCTCAGGGGTCCGGCGAGCAGTACTTC	-	-	TRBV20-1	TRBJ2-7
CAISETSGDNEQFF	TGTGCCATCAGTGAAACTAGCGGAGACAATGAGCAGTTCTTC	-	TRBD2	TRBV10-3	TRBJ2-1
CAWSVRTSGTAAPREQYF	TGTGCCTGGAGTGTGCGGACTAGCGGGACCGCCGCCCCCCGCGAGCAGTACTTC	-	TRBD2	TRBV30	TRBJ2-7
CAILWDWYNEQFF	TGTGCCATTCTCTGGGACTGGTACAATGAGCAGTTCTTC	-	-	TRBV6-1	TRBJ2-1
CASLGGLAGYQETQYF	TGTGCCAGCTTGGGAGGACTAGCGGGCTACCAAGAGACCCAGTACTTC	-	TRBD2	TRBV2	TRBJ2-5
CASGPADTYNEQFF	TGTGCCTCTGGGCCCGCGGACACCTACAATGAGCAGTTCTTC	once	-	TRBV7-8	TRBJ2-1
CASSSHYNEQFF	TGTGCCAGCAGTTCCCACTACAATGAGCAGTTCTTC	-	-	TRBV27	TRBJ2-1
CASSTGQGFLPYEQYF	TGTGCCAGCAGCACCGGGCAGGGTTTTCTACCCTACGAGCAGTACTTC	-	-	TRBV11-1	TRBJ2-7
CASRATGTSNQPQHF	TGTGCCAGCAGGGCGACAGGGACGAGCAATCAGCCCCAGCATTTT	few	TRBD1	TRBV2	TRBJ1-5
CASSTIAYTEAFF	TGTGCCAGCAGTACGATAGCGTACACTGAAGCTTTCTTT	few	-	TRBV28	TRBJ1-1
CASSERDRAGQPQHF	TGTGCCAGCAGTGAACGGGACAGGGCTGGCCAGCCCCAGCATTTT	-	TRBD1	TRBV2	TRBJ1-5
CASTGTPSTDTQYF	TGTGCCAGCACTGGGACACCTAGCACAGATACGCAGTATTTT	-	-	TRBV18	TRBJ2-3
CASSLYGGSNQPQHF	TGTGCCAGCAGCTTGTACGGGGGTAGCAATCAGCCCCAGCATTTT	once	-	TRBV5-6	TRBJ1-5
CASSGDPNEQFF	TGTGCCAGCAGTGGGGACCCCAATGAGCAGTTCTTC	-	-	TRBV28	TRBJ2-1
CASSPDWRVPSGELFF	TGTGCCAGCAGCCCGGACTGGCGGGTCCCTTCCGGGGAGCTGTTTTTT	once	-	TRBV7-6	TRBJ2-2
CASSLTLEYSEQFF	TGTGCCAGCAGCCTCACGTTGGAGTACAGTGAGCAGTTCTTC	-	-	TRBV7-2	TRBJ2-1
CASSPLPTDTQYF	TGCGCCAGCAGCCCCCTTCCCACAGATACGCAGTATTTT	few	-	TRBV5-1	TRBJ2-3
CASSKPGLSETQYF	TGTGCCAGCAGTAAACCCGGACTATCGGAGACCCAGTACTTC	-	-	TRBV28	TRBJ2-5
CSVARGASGFYNEQFF	TGCAGCGTCGCTCGGGGGGCTAGCGGGTTCTACAATGAGCAGTTCTTC	-	TRBD2	TRBV29-1	TRBJ2-1
CASSLASGSGYEQYF	TGTGCCAGCAGTTTAGCCAGCGGGAGTGGCTACGAGCAGTACTTC	-	TRBD2	TRBV27	TRBJ2-7
CASRTDRNTGELFF	TGTGCCAGCAGGACCGACAGAAACACCGGGGAGCTGTTTTTT	-	-	TRBV2	TRBJ2-2
CASSLTEGSSTEAFF	TGTGCCAGCAGCTTGACGGAAGGGAGTAGCACTGAAGCTTTCTTT	-	-	TRBV5-5	TRBJ1-1
CASSPGTSSGNTIYF	TGCGCCAGCAGCCCCGGGACGAGCTCTGGAAACACCATATATTTT	once	-	TRBV5-1	TRBJ1-3
CQVEVVNFF	TGCCAGGTGGAGGTAGTGAATTTCTTT	once	-	TRBV27	TRBJ1-1
CAWRQTGAGTEAFF	TGTGCCTGGAGACAGACAGGGGCAGGAACTGAAGCTTTCTTT	-	TRBD1	TRBV30	TRBJ1-1
CASSDRGYGYTF	TGTGCCAGCAGCGACAGGGGCTATGGCTACACCTTC	-	TRBD1	TRBV2	TRBJ1-2
CASSDSRAEQFF	TGTGCCAGCAGCGACTCGCGTGCCGAGCAGTTCTTC	-	-	TRBV27	TRBJ2-1
CASSLDLRWESSGNTIYF	TGTGCCAGCAGCTTAGATCTAAGATGGGAGAGCTCTGGAAACACCATATATTTT	-	-	TRBV11-2	TRBJ1-3
CSVLAGGPNEQFF	TGCAGCGTCCTAGCGGGAGGGCCCAATGAGCAGTTCTTC	-	TRBD2	TRBV29-1	TRBJ2-1
CASIKGPGDAWQPHGYTF	TGTGCCAGCATCAAAGGACCGGGAGATGCTTGGCAACCCCATGGCTACACCTTC	-	-	TRBV21-1	TRBJ1-2
CASSLAPGQGVGTDTQYF	TGCGCCAGCAGCTTGGCCCCGGGACAGGGAGTCGGCACAGATACGCAGTATTTT	-	TRBD1	TRBV5-1	TRBJ2-3
CASSRDRTYEQYF	TGTGCCAGCAGCCGGGACAGAACCTACGAGCAGTACTTC	-	TRBD1	TRBV6-5	TRBJ2-7
CASSRDRRETQYF	TGTGCCAGCAGCCGGGACAGGAGAGAGACCCAGTACTTC	once	TRBD1	TRBV11-2	TRBJ2-5
CASSQDWASTDTQYF	TGCGCCAGCAGCCAAGATTGGGCTAGCACAGATACGCAGTATTTT	-	-	TRBV4-3	TRBJ2-3
CASSMRGYEQYF	TGTGCCAGTAGTATGCGGGGGTACGAGCAGTACTTC	-	TRBD2	TRBV19	TRBJ2-7
CASSVNFGTGDPSPLSGYTF	TGTGCCAGCAGCGTGAATTTCGGGACAGGGGATCCCTCACCCCTCTCTGGCTACACCTTC	-	TRBD1	TRBV9	TRBJ1-2
CASTQIDYTTEQYF	TGTGCCAGCACCCAAATTGATTATACTACCGAGCAGTACTTC	-	-	TRBV6-6	TRBJ2-7
CSVLSGAGQVPPGELFF	TGCAGCGTCCTAAGTGGTGCGGGACAAGTCCCCCCCGGGGAGCTGTTTTTT	-	-	TRBV29-1	TRBJ2-2
CASSLDVKSSGGPSGANVLTF	TGTGCCAGCAGCTTAGACGTAAAGTCTAGCGGAGGACCTTCTGGGGCCAACGTCCTGACTTTC	-	TRBD2	TRBV7-7	TRBJ2-6
CSVSLAVGDTQYF	TGCAGCGTTTCTCTAGCGGTAGGGGATACGCAGTATTTT	-	TRBD2	TRBV29-1	TRBJ2-3
CASSLGKGVGGTEAFF	TGTGCCAGCAGCTTAGGGAAAGGGGTTGGCGGCACTGAAGCTTTCTTT	-	-	TRBV7-2	TRBJ1-1
CASSTKIAGYYEQYF	TGTGCCAGTAGTACCAAAATAGCGGGATACTACGAGCAGTACTTC	-	TRBD2	TRBV19	TRBJ2-7
CASSLGGSGLYNEQFF	TGCGCCAGCAGCTTGGGGGGTAGCGGACTCTACAATGAGCAGTTCTTC	-	-	TRBV5-1	TRBJ2-1
CASSPGTSGSYEQYF	TGTGCCAGCAGCCCCGGGACTAGCGGATCCTACGAGCAGTACTTC	-	TRBD2	TRBV7-3	TRBJ2-7
CASSVELGPQETQYF	TGTGCCAGCAGCGTAGAACTAGGTCCCCAAGAGACCCAGTACTTC	-	-	TRBV9	TRBJ2-5